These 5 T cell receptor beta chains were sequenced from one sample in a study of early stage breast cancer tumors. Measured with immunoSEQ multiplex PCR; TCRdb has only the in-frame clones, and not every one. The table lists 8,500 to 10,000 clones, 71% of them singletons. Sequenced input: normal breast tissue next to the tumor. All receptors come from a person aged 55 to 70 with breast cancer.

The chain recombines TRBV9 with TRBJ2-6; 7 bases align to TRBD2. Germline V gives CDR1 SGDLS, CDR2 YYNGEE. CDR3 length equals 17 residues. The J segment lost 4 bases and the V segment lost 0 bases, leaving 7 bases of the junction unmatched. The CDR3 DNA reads TGTGCCAGCAGCGTAGGGACTAGGGGATCAGGGGCCAACGTCCTGACTTTC. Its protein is CASSVGTRGSGANVLTF.

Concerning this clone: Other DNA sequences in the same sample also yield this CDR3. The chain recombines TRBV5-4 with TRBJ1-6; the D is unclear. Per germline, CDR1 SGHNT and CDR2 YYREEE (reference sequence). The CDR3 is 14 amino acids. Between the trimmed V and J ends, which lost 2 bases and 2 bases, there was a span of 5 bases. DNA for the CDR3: TGTGCCAGCAGCTTTCGGGCCTATAATTCACCCCTCCACTTT. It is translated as CASSFRAYNSPLHF.

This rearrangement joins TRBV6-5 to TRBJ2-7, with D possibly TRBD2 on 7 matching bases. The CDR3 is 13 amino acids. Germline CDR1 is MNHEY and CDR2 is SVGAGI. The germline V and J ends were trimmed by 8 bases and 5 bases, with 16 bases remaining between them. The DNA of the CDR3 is TGTGCCAGCTTTGCGGGGGCGGGCCACGAGCAGTACTTC. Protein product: CASFAGAGHEQYF.

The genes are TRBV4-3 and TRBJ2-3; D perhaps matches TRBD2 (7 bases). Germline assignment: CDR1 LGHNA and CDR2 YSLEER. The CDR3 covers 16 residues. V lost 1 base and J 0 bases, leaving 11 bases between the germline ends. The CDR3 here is CASSQGGGGSTDTQYF. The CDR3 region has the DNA TGCGCCAGCAGCCAAGGGGGAGGGGGGAGCACAGATACGCAGTATTTT.

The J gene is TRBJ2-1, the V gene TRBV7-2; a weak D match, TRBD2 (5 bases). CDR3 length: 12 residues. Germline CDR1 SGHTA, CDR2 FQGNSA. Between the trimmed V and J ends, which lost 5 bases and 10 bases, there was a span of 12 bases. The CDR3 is CASSRRIREQFF. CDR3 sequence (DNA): TGTGCCAGCAGCCGGAGGATCCGGGAGCAGTTCTTC.